Detailed here is one T cell receptor (beta chain). TCRbeta library preparation incorporated unique molecular identifiers. MiXCR, applied by TCRdb to the PCR reads, yields one record per CDR3 protein. The table includes under 250,000 distinct CDR3 sequences, about a sixth detected once. Trimming at V came to 0 bases and at J to 6 bases, leaving 10 bases not matched to a gene. The V gene's germline CDR1 is SGHVS and CDR2 FNYEAQ. This CDR3 has 16 residues. This entry is derived from a study of T-cell reconstitution after alpha-beta-depleted transplantation in children. The chain carries TRBV7-6 and TRBJ1-1, with 7 positions matching TRBD1. The receptor was derived from a male patient aged 2 to 10 who had a stem cell transplant for acute lymphoblastic leukemia, so the T cells may come from the graft donor. The sample was PBMCs, mostly from graft donor cells, taken 360 days after TCRalphabeta/CD19-depleted stem cell transplant. For the CDR3, the DNA is TGTGCCAGCAGCTTAGCCGGGGGGGACAGTGGCTCTGAAGCTTTCTTT. Its protein product is CASSLAGGDSGSEAFF.